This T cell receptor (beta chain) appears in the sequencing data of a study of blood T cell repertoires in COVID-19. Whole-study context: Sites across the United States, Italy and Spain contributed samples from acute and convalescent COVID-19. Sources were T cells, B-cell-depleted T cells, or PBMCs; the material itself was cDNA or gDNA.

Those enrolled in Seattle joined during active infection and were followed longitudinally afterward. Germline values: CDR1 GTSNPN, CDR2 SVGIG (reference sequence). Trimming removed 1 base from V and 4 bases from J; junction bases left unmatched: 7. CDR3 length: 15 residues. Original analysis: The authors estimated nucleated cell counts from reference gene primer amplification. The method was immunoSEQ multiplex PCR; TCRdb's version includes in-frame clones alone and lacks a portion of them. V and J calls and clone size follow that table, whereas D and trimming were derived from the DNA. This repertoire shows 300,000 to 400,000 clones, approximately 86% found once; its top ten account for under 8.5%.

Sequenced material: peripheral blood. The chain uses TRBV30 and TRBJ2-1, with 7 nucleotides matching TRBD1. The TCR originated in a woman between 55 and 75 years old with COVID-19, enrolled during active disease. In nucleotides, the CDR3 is TGTGCCTGGAGTGCACAGGGGATTTCTTACAATGAGCAGTTCTTC. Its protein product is CAWSAQGISYNEQFF.